The 28 T cell receptor beta chains below all came from one sample that was sequenced in a study of blood T cell repertoires in COVID-19. Sequenced by immunoSEQ multiplex PCR; TCRdb stores in-frame clones only, minus some. Of 200,000 to 250,000 clones listed, about 88% are singletons. Specimen: PBMCs or T cells enriched from blood (not recorded which). Every receptor here comes from a woman aged 30 to 39 who had been exposed to COVID-19.

The chain couples TRBV5-4 to TRBJ1-2; the D gene is possibly TRBD1 (5 bases). V was cut by 4 bases and J by 5 bases, with 21 bases left in between. The CDR3 totals 16 residues. The germline gives CDR1 SGHNT, CDR2 YYREEE (reference sequence). DNA of the CDR3: TGTGCCAGCAGCACCCTACTTCGGGGGTTCCTTTATGGCTACACCTTC. This codes for CASSTLLRGFLYGYTF.

The chain recombines TRBV24-1 with TRBJ2-5; TRBD1 matches at 10 bases. Losses at the gene ends were 0 bases for V and 5 bases for J; bases not matched to a gene: 2. There are 15 residues in the CDR3. CDR1 and CDR2 from the germline V gene are KGHDR and SFDVKD. The CDR3: CATSDLGTGAETQYF. The CDR3 DNA sequence: TGTGCCACCAGTGATTTGGGGACAGGGGCTGAGACCCAGTACTTC.

This chain uses TRBV24-1 with TRBJ2-3, with D perhaps TRBD1 (5 bases). The CDR3 runs 13 residues. Trimming stripped 6 bases from V and 7 bases from J, with 13 bases between. Looked up from germline, CDR1 is KGHDR and CDR2 is SFDVKD. For the CDR3, the DNA is TGTGCCACCAGTTCAGGGTTACAGCATACGCAGTATTTT. Its protein product is CATSSGLQHTQYF.

This clone has just one count. V gene TRBV28 combines with J gene TRBJ1-1, with 7 nucleotides matching TRBD1. Germline trimming cut 8 bases from V and 3 bases from J; bases unmatched to any gene: 12. The CDR3 is 15 residues long. The germline CDR1 and CDR2 sequences are MDHEN and SYDVKM. CDR3: CASSSPWQGDTEAFF. CDR3 nucleotide sequence: TGTGCCAGCTCTTCCCCCTGGCAGGGGGACACTGAAGCTTTCTTT.

The chain joins TRBV5-1 to TRBJ2-7, with 10 bases that match TRBD1. The CDR3 covers 15 residues. Germline trimming cut 0 bases from V and 7 bases from J; bases unmatched to any gene: 7. Germline CDR1 is SGHRS and CDR2 is YFSETQ. The CDR3 nucleotides are TGCGCCAGCAGCTTGGGTGGACAGGGGGTTAAAGAGCAGTACTTC. Translating gives CASSLGGQGVKEQYF. The full variable domain, rest sourced from reference TRBV5-1 and TRBJ2-7, is KAGVTQTPRYLIKTRGQQVTLSCSPISGHRSVSWYQQTPGQGLQFLFEYFSETQRNKGNFPGRFSGRQFSNSRSEMNVSTLELGDSALYLCASSLGGQGVKEQYFGPGTRLTVT.

This chain connects TRBV5-1 to TRBJ2-3; TRBD1 might be the D (5 bases). CDR1 is SGHRS and CDR2 is YFSETQ in the germline V gene. The V and J ends lost 3 bases and 2 bases respectively, with 16 bases between them. The CDR3 is 16 residues long. CDR3 loop: CASSYSDSLSTDTQYF. The CDR3 bases are TGCGCCAGCAGCTACAGTGACAGCCTGTCCACAGATACGCAGTATTTT.

The chain links TRBV28 to TRBJ2-2; a weak D match, TRBD2 (6 bases). CDR3 size: 15 residues. Deletions cut 6 bases from V and 5 bases from J, with 16 bases between. Per the germline V gene, CDR1 is MDHEN and CDR2 is SYDVKM. The CDR3: CASSYTGTLTGELFF. The CDR3 nucleotides are TGTGCCAGCAGCTATACCGGGACTCTAACCGGGGAGCTGTTTTTT. The full variable domain, rest sourced from reference TRBV28 and TRBJ2-2, is DVKVTQSSRYLVKRTGEKVFLECVQDMDHENMFWYRQDPGLGLRLIYFSYDVKMKEKGDIPEGYSVSREKKERFSLILESASTNQTSMYLCASSYTGTLTGELFFGEGSRLTVL.

This sequence joins TRBV7-6 and TRBJ1-4; TRBD1 matches 8 bases. J gave up 6 bases and V 5 bases, and 8 bases lay outside the gene matches. The CDR3 is 15 amino acids. Germline assignment: CDR1 SGHVS and CDR2 FNYEAQ. CDR3 sequence reads: CASSNTRGRDEKLFF. The CDR3 DNA follows: TGTGCCAGCAGCAATACCAGGGGGCGTGATGAAAAACTGTTTTTT.

V and J are TRBV30 and TRBJ1-1; D not resolved. Germline V gives CDR1 GTSNPN, CDR2 SVGIG (reference sequence). This CDR3 has 13 amino acids. Between the trimmed V and J ends, which lost 4 bases and 11 bases, there was a span of 20 bases. The chain's CDR3 is CAWMGRWRDRAFF. The CDR3 nucleotides read TGTGCCTGGATGGGTCGGTGGAGGGATCGGGCTTTCTTT.

This clone was detected only once. Other DNA variants within this sample encode the same CDR3. The chain joins TRBV5-1 to TRBJ2-7; D is perhaps TRBD1 (8 bases). Trimming pared 0 bases from V and 4 bases from J, leaving 11 bases between. Germline V gene lookup returns CDR1 SGHRS and CDR2 YFSETQ. This CDR3 is built from 14 residues. For the CDR3, the DNA is TGCGCCAGCAGCTTGGACAGGGGGGGGTACGAGCAGTACTTC. It yields the protein CASSLDRGGYEQYF.

The chain recombines TRBV5-1 with TRBJ1-2; 7 bases align to TRBD1. Trimming removed 0 bases from V and 7 bases from J; junction bases left unmatched: 9. Germline-derived CDR1 and CDR2 are SGHRS and YFSETQ. The CDR3 covers 15 residues. The CDR3 region is CASSLDQAPGGGYTF. The CDR3 nucleotides read TGCGCCAGCAGCTTGGATCAGGCCCCAGGGGGTGGCTACACCTTC.

The CDR3 DNA is TGTGCCAGCAGCGTAGATACAGGGGGCGTCGAGCAGTACTTC. It encodes CASSVDTGGVEQYF. This chain joins TRBV9 and TRBJ2-7, with 9 bases that match TRBD1. The CDR3 sequence is 14 residues long. CDR1 and CDR2 from the germline V gene are SGDLS and YYNGEE. V dropped 0 bases and J dropped 6; count of bases not matched to a gene: 4.

The chain links TRBV5-1 to TRBJ1-2; 8 positions agree with TRBD1. The V and J ends lost 3 bases and 7 bases, in that order; junction bases with no gene match: 8. CDR1 is SGHRS and CDR2 is YFSETQ in the germline V gene. The CDR3 extends over 14 amino acids. Here the CDR3 reads CASSYPDREGGYTF. The CDR3 nucleotides read TGCGCCAGCAGCTATCCGGACAGGGAGGGTGGCTACACCTTC.

This clone came up a few times. The V gene is TRBV24-1, the J gene TRBJ1-5, with 9 bases matching TRBD1. The germline V gene encodes CDR1 KGHDR and CDR2 SFDVKD. V lost 4 bases and J lost 3; bases outside the gene matches: 9. The CDR3 is 17 amino acids. CDR3 residues: CATSDSRTGAFNQPQHF. The CDR3 DNA is TGTGCCACCAGTGACTCGAGGACAGGGGCCTTCAATCAGCCCCAGCATTTT.

A single count supports this clone. The V and J genes are TRBV6-5 and TRBJ2-5; 9 bases are a match to TRBD1. The germline V gene has CDR1 MNHEY and CDR2 SVGAGI. Germline trimming cut 4 bases from V and 1 base from J; bases unmatched to any gene: 1. The CDR3 consists of 14 residues. CDR3 DNA sequence: TGTGCCAGCAGTTGGGGACAGGGCCAAGAGACCCAGTACTTC. Translated: CASSWGQGQETQYF.

The rearrangement joins TRBV28 to TRBJ1-5, with D hard to call. The CDR3 runs to 13 residues. The germline V gene has CDR1 MDHEN and CDR2 SYDVKM. V lost 7 bases and J lost 9, with 16 bases in between. The CDR3 DNA follows: TGTGCCAGCACCCAGGAAGGCGATCGGCCCCAGCATTTT. Translating gives CASTQEGDRPQHF. Full variable domain (outside the CDR3, taken from reference TRBV28 and TRBJ1-5): DVKVTQSSRYLVKRTGEKVFLECVQDMDHENMFWYRQDPGLGLRLIYFSYDVKMKEKGDIPEGYSVSREKKERFSLILESASTNQTSMYLCASTQEGDRPQHFGDGTRLSIL.

J is TRBJ1-3 and V is TRBV28, with unresolved D. This CDR3 has 14 residues. Germline V gene sequence: CDR1 MDHEN, CDR2 SYDVKM. Trimming removed 3 bases from V and 4 bases from J, with 10 bases in between. As DNA, the CDR3 is TGTGCCAGCAGTTTGGAGGGAGGAGGAAACACCATATATTTT. Translation: CASSLEGGGNTIYF.

This clone came up once. The same CDR3 can be traced to other DNA sequences in this sample. The V call is TRBV6-1, the J call TRBJ2-2; unclear D gene. This CDR3 spans 14 amino acids. V was trimmed by 3 bases and J by 5 bases, leaving 10 bases between them. Germline lookup yields CDR1 MNHNS and CDR2 SASEGT. The DNA of the CDR3 is TGTGCCAGCAGTGATCCGGGTAGGACCGGGGAGCTGTTTTTT. Amino acids: CASSDPGRTGELFF.

The genes are TRBV19 and TRBJ2-7, with TRBD2 identical over 10 bases. The CDR3 totals 15 residues. Germline trimming cut 6 bases from V and 0 bases from J; bases unmatched to any gene: 5. Germline lookup yields CDR1 LNHDA and CDR2 SQIVND (reference sequence). The DNA for the CDR3 is TGTGCCAGTAGGAGGACTAGCGGACCCTCCTACGAGCAGTACTTC. Protein product: CASRRTSGPSYEQYF.

The V gene is TRBV7-8, the J gene TRBJ2-2; 12 bases agree with TRBD2. J was trimmed by 3 bases and V by 1 base; bases with no gene match: 3. CDR1 is SGHVS and CDR2 is FQNEAQ in the germline V gene. The CDR3 contains 17 residues. CDR3 protein: CASSLELAGGHTGELFF. DNA of the CDR3: TGTGCCAGCAGCTTAGAACTAGCGGGGGGCCACACCGGGGAGCTGTTTTTT.

The gene calls are TRBV5-1 and TRBJ2-2, with D possibly matching TRBD1 (6 bases). This CDR3 has 16 residues. V lost 4 bases, J lost 4 bases, and 17 bases lay in between. The germline V gene has CDR1 SGHRS and CDR2 YFSETQ. Here the CDR3 reads CASSTTGRQTTGELFF. In DNA, the CDR3 is TGCGCCAGCAGCACCACAGGGAGACAAACCACCGGGGAGCTGTTTTTT.

The chain employs TRBV5-1 and TRBJ2-3; 10 bases align to TRBD2. J gave up 5 bases and V 0 bases, and 9 bases lay outside the gene matches. Germline V gives CDR1 SGHRS, CDR2 YFSETQ. This CDR3 comprises 17 residues. CDR3 DNA sequence: TGCGCCAGCAGCTTGGTAACTAGCGGGGCCGGGGGAGATACGCAGTATTTT. It yields the protein CASSLVTSGAGGDTQYF.

The rearrangement uses TRBV27 and TRBJ2-7, with a tentative D call TRBD1 (5 bases). V dropped 5 bases and J dropped 5 bases, with 19 bases sitting between them. The CDR3 has 15 amino acids. Germline CDR1 MNHEY, CDR2 SMNVEV (reference sequence). As DNA, the CDR3 is TGTGCCAGCAGTCCCCCCGGACATTATATACACGAGCAGTACTTC. It is translated as CASSPPGHYIHEQYF.

The gene calls are TRBV6-1 and TRBJ2-1; 8 positions agree with TRBD2. The germline gives CDR1 MNHNS, CDR2 SASEGT. The V segment lost 2 bases and the J segment 3 bases; nucleotides outside the gene matches: 12. This CDR3 comprises 18 residues. DNA for the CDR3: TGTGCCAGCAGTGAAAATCGGGGGGGCATAAACAACTACAATGAGCAGTTCTTC. Protein: CASSENRGGINNYNEQFF.

The V and J genes are TRBV5-1 and TRBJ2-3; 10 bases are a match to TRBD2. The J segment lost 2 bases and the V segment lost 1 base, leaving 10 bases of the junction unmatched. The CDR3 length is 18 residues. Per the germline V gene, CDR1 is SGHRS and CDR2 is YFSETQ. The DNA for the CDR3 is TGCGCCAGCAGCTTGAAGCCTAGCGGGGGATTGGTCACAGATACGCAGTATTTT. Its translation is CASSLKPSGGLVTDTQYF.

This clone appeared a single time. The V gene is TRBV12-3 or TRBV12-4, the J gene TRBJ1-1; 7 positions agree with TRBD1. The CDR3 consists of 12 residues. J was trimmed by 11 bases and V by 6 bases; bases with no gene match: 9. The CDR3 bases are TGTGCCAGCAGCTTTCCCAGGGGGGTGGCTTTCTTT. It yields the protein CASSFPRGVAFF.

The rearrangement uses TRBV5-1 and TRBJ2-5; D may be TRBD2 (6 bases). Germline-derived CDR1 and CDR2 are SGHRS and YFSETQ. V was cut by 0 bases and J by 2 bases, with 14 bases left in between. CDR3 size: 16 residues. The CDR3 sequence: CASSLVVWRDQETQYF. The DNA for the CDR3 is TGCGCCAGCAGCTTGGTGGTCTGGCGGGATCAAGAGACCCAGTACTTC.

Only one count was recorded for this clone. V gene TRBV5-1 combines with J gene TRBJ2-1, with 9 bases identical to TRBD1. V lost 3 bases and J lost 10; bases outside the gene matches: 2. The CDR3 is made up of 12 amino acids. CDR1 SGHRS and CDR2 YFSETQ come from the germline V gene. CDR3 DNA sequence: TGCGCCAGCAGCTCGGGACAGGGAGAGCAGTTCTTC. It yields the protein CASSSGQGEQFF.